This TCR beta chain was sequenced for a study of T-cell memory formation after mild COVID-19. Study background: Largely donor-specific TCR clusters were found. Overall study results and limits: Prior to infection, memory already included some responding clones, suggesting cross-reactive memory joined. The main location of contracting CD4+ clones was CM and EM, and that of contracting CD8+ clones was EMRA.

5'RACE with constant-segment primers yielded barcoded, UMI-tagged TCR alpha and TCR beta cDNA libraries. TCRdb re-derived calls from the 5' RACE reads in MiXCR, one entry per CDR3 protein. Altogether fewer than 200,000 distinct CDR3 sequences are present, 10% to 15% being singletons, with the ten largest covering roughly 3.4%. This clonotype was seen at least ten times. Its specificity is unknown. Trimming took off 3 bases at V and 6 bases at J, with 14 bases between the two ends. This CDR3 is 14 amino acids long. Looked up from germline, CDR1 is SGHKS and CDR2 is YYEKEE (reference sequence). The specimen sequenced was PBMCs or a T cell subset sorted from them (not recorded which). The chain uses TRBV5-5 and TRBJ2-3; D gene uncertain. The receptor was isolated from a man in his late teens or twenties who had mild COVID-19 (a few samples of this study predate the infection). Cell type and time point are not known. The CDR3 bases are TGTGCCAGCAGCTCGGGCCTAGTTTTGGATACGCAGTATTTT. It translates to CASSSGLVLDTQYF. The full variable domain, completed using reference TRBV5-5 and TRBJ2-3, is DAGVTQSPTHLIKTRGQQVTLRCSPISGHKSVSWYQQVLGQGPQFIFQYYEKEERGRGNFPDRFSARQFPNYSSELNVNALLLGDSALYLCASSSGLVLDTQYFGPGTRLTVL.